This is a list of T cell receptor beta chains from one sample in a study of beta chain features in type 1 diabetes. The method was immunoSEQ multiplex PCR; TCRdb's version includes in-frame clones alone and lacks a portion of them. The repertoire holds 150,000 to 190,000 clones, 9% to 12% seen once, with roughly 0.45% in the top ten. The sequenced sample was central memory CD4+ T cells from blood. These receptors all come from a young man with type 1 diabetes. Each CDR3 is given with its conserved first and last residue. A clone size is listed for some rows: how often the clone was seen (once, few, many), or a class if it is expanded.

v_gene: TRBV11-1
abundance: few
j_gene: TRBJ2-2
CDR3aa: CASSWTSGNTGELFF

v_gene: TRBV5-1
abundance: -
j_gene: TRBJ2-7
CDR3aa: CASSLAGDGRYEQYF

v_gene: TRBV4-1
abundance: few
j_gene: TRBJ2-1
CDR3aa: CASSPGGYNEQFF

v_gene: TRBV27
abundance: -
j_gene: TRBJ2-4
CDR3aa: CASTTRGGGNIQYF

v_gene: TRBV7-9
abundance: few
j_gene: TRBJ2-3
CDR3aa: CASSSGTSDTDTQYF

v_gene: TRBV11-1
abundance: few
j_gene: TRBJ2-2
CDR3aa: CASSFRNTGELFF

v_gene: TRBV4-1
abundance: few
j_gene: TRBJ2-7
CDR3aa: CASSRTDRMGEQYF

v_gene: TRBV30
abundance: few
j_gene: TRBJ1-2
CDR3aa: CAWRRYRPNYGYTF

v_gene: TRBV2
abundance: few
j_gene: TRBJ2-7
CDR3aa: CASRLGGTSSYEQYF

v_gene: TRBV11-1
abundance: few
j_gene: TRBJ2-5
CDR3aa: CASSLALGGLNQETQYF

v_gene: TRBV29-1
abundance: -
j_gene: TRBJ2-7
CDR3aa: CSVPGQGSHEQYF

v_gene: TRBV5-1
abundance: -
j_gene: TRBJ2-7
CDR3aa: CASHPRQGSYEQYF

v_gene: TRBV7-9
abundance: -
j_gene: TRBJ2-7
CDR3aa: CASSPLAGPVSEQYF

v_gene: TRBV9
abundance: -
j_gene: TRBJ2-1
CDR3aa: CASSARSSTGNEQFF

v_gene: TRBV2
abundance: few
j_gene: TRBJ2-7
CDR3aa: CASSLGRASEQYF

v_gene: TRBV11-2
abundance: -
j_gene: TRBJ2-1
CDR3aa: CASSPPIASGSNEQFF

v_gene: TRBV2
abundance: few
j_gene: -
CDR3aa: CASSPGQSELDEQFF

v_gene: TRBV15
abundance: few
j_gene: TRBJ2-2
CDR3aa: CATSRELGRNTGELFF

v_gene: TRBV28
abundance: -
j_gene: TRBJ1-1
CDR3aa: CASSLHRGSTEAFF

v_gene: TRBV11-2
abundance: few
j_gene: TRBJ1-5
CDR3aa: CASSPQGDQPQHF

v_gene: TRBV28
abundance: few
j_gene: TRBJ2-7
CDR3aa: CASTPGQGYYEQYF

v_gene: TRBV28
abundance: few
j_gene: TRBJ2-1
CDR3aa: CASSLGGAVPARHEQFF

v_gene: TRBV28
abundance: few
j_gene: TRBJ1-5
CDR3aa: CASRDRGEGPQHF

v_gene: TRBV5-4
abundance: -
j_gene: TRBJ2-1
CDR3aa: CASSSRESNEQFF

v_gene: TRBV6-5
abundance: few
j_gene: TRBJ2-7
CDR3aa: CASSPGWQPYEQYF

v_gene: TRBV4-1
abundance: -
j_gene: TRBJ2-2
CDR3aa: CASSQVGAGGTGELFF

v_gene: TRBV7-9
abundance: -
j_gene: TRBJ2-1
CDR3aa: CASSNYAGGVSEQFF

v_gene: TRBV28
abundance: few
j_gene: TRBJ2-6
CDR3aa: CASRGAGDSGANVLTF

v_gene: TRBV27
abundance: few
j_gene: TRBJ2-3
CDR3aa: CASSLAGADTQYF

v_gene: TRBV14
abundance: few
j_gene: TRBJ2-1
CDR3aa: CASSQLAGGPNEQFF

v_gene: TRBV7-3
abundance: few
j_gene: TRBJ2-7
CDR3aa: CASSPTGGTHGFEEQYF

v_gene: TRBV14
abundance: -
j_gene: TRBJ2-3
CDR3aa: CASSPITGSGDTQYF

v_gene: TRBV5-5
abundance: few
j_gene: TRBJ2-1
CDR3aa: CASSPQPQGKQFF

v_gene: TRBV14
abundance: -
j_gene: TRBJ2-1
CDR3aa: CASSQTLGREQFF

v_gene: TRBV7-9
abundance: few
j_gene: TRBJ2-7
CDR3aa: CASSLAPTGDEQYF

v_gene: TRBV28
abundance: -
j_gene: TRBJ2-7
CDR3aa: CASSSHTEQYF

v_gene: TRBV19
abundance: -
j_gene: TRBJ2-7
CDR3aa: CASRENRGSYEQYF

v_gene: TRBV18
abundance: -
j_gene: TRBJ2-7
CDR3aa: CASSPGQDSYEQYF

v_gene: TRBV5-4
abundance: few
j_gene: TRBJ2-1
CDR3aa: CASSLRDYGNEQFF